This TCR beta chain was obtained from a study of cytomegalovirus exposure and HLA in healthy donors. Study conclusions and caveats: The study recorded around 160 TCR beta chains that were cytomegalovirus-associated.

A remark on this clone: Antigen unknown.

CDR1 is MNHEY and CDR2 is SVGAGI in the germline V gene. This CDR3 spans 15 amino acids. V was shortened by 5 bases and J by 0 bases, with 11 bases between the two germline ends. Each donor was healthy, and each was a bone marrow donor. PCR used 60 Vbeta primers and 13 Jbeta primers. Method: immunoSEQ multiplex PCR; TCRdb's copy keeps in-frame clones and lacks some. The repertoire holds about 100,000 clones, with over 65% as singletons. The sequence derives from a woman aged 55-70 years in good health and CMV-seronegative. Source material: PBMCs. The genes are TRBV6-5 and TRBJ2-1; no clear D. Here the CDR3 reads CASSTHWSSYNEQFF. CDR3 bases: TGTGCCAGCAGTACCCACTGGAGCTCCTACAATGAGCAGTTCTTC.